This T cell receptor beta chain was captured by sequencing in a study of early T cells in non-severe SARS-CoV-2 infection. Across the whole study: Sequencing targeted bulk RNA from unsorted whole blood, leaving chains unpaired. General observations from the study: Reliance on VDJdb matching favored anti-spike CD8 responses; private and CD4 specificities were missed.

V shed 0 bases and J shed 4 bases, with 4 bases lying between them. The CDR3 sequence is 13 residues long. The germline CDR1 and CDR2 sequences are LGHNA and YNFKEQ. Each cDNA molecule carried a unique molecular identifier. TCRdb reprocessed the 5' RACE reads via MiXCR and lists one record per CDR3 protein. The data show some 25,000 distinct CDR3 sequences, with about 4.5% seen just once and 15% to 19% held by the top ten. This clonotype came up many times. The antigen is undetermined. The sequenced material came from whole blood. The chain uses TRBV4-2 and TRBJ1-5; D remains unclear. The receptor was isolated from an adult who was a healthcare worker with PCR-confirmed SARS-CoV-2 infection or an uninfected control (not recorded which). CDR3 sequence (DNA): TGTGCCAGCAGCCAAGACAGAAATCAGCCCCAGCATTTT. Protein sequence: CASSQDRNQPQHF.